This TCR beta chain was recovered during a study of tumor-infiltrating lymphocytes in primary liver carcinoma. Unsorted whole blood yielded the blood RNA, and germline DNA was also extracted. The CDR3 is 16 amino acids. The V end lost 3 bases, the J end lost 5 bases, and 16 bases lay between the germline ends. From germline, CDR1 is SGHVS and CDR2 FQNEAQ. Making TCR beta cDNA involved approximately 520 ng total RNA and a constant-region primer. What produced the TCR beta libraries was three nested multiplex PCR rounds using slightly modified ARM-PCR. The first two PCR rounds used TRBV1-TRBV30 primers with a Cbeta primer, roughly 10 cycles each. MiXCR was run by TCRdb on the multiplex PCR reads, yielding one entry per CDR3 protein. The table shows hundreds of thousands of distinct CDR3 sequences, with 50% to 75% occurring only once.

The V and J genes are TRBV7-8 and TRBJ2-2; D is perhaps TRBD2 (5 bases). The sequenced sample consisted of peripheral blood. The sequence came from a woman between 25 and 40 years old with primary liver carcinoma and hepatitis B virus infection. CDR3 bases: TGTGCCAGCAGCTTCAGGAGAGGAGGTGGTACCGGGGAGCTGTTTTTT. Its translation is CASSFRRGGGTGELFF. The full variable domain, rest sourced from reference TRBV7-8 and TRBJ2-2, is GAGVSQSPRYKVAKRGQDVALRCDPISGHVSLFWYQQALGQGPEFLTYFQNEAQLDKSGLPSDRFFAERPEGSVSTLKIQRTQQEDSAVYLCASSFRRGGGTGELFFGEGSRLTVL.